A few counts support the clone carrying this T cell receptor beta chain. Germline CDR1 reads SGHDT; CDR2 reads YYEEEE. J lost 8 bases, V lost 5 bases, and 18 bases had no gene match. The CDR3 covers 17 residues. Molecular barcoding with unique molecular identifiers was used for the TCRbeta library. TCRdb re-called the PCR reads through MiXCR, storing one row per CDR3 protein. The sample has almost 400,000 distinct CDR3 sequences, 20% seen once. This specimen comes from a study of T-cell reconstitution after alpha-beta-depleted transplantation in children. The receptor was derived from a human donor who donated a stem cell graft to a child with acute myeloid leukemia. The chain couples TRBV5-6 to TRBJ2-2; 7 positions agree with TRBD1. The material was PBMCs from the stem cell graft donor, obtained from the stem cell graft. The DNA of the CDR3 is TGTGCCAGCAGGGGCCGAGGGGGCTCCCAAACTTTGGGGGAGCTGTTTTTT. The encoded protein is CASRGRGGSQTLGELFF.